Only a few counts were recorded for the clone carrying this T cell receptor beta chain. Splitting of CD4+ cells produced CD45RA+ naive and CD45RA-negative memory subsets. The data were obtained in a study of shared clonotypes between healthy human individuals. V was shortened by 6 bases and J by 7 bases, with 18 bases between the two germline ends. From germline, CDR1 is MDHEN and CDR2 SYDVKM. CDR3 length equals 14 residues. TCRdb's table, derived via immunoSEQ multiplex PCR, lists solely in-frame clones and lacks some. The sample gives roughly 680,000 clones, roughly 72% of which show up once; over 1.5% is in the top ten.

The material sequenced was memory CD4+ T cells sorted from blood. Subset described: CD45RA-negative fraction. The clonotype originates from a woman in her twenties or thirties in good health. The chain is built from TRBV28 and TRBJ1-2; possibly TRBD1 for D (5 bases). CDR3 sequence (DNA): TGTGCCAGCAGACCCGCCCAGGGTGGTTCTGGCTACACCTTC. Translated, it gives CASRPAQGGSGYTF.